This T cell receptor beta chain is drawn from a study of human T cells and chemical hapten exposure (dated by TCRdb to the early 2020s). Turning to the overall study: For sensitization, 2% DPC in acetone was applied to a roughly 2 cm by roughly 2 cm area of upper inner arm skin. Patients additionally received weekly therapeutic DPC doses to the scalp throughout the approximately 25-week study period. The study tracked peripheral blood TCR repertoire changes in vivo during primary and secondary sensitization to the hapten diphenylcyclopropenone (DPC) in alopecia patients. Libraries were pooled for sequencing, and variation in per-sample TCR yields was attributed mainly to small differences in library volumes within the pool. Patch tests used Finn chambers with 0.01% DPC on the upper back, scored after 6 days by International Contact Dermatitis Research Group standards. Blood samples were taken from patients before sensitization (week 0) and at 2, 6 and about 24 weeks after DPC sensitization. About 30 alopecia patients provided blood for TCR sequencing at one to four time points (pre-sensitization, 2, 6 and 24 weeks). Most of the patients in the cohort were female, and the cohort covered alopecia areata with under or over 50% scalp involvement, alopecia totalis and alopecia universalis. What the work shows at the level of the full study, not this receptor alone: DPC sensitization did not change how many TCRs were above 1 in 1000 frequency, and no evidence was found of alterations in global repertoire structure. Compared with pre-sensitization or healthy control sets, expanded TCRs formed significantly more large CDR3 similarity clusters, which is consistent with antigen-driven responses. Repeated subsampling changed both the strength of the expansion versus patch-test correlation and the threshold at which that correlation became significant. Because all patients had alopecia, a presumed autoimmune disease, the immune response of the patients might differ from that of healthy individuals. A positive correlation was found between the number of PT1 expanded TCRs and patch test score, with significance reached at thresholds 8, 16 and 32 but not 4.

Note on this clonotype: Its antigen is currently not known. Base qualities are not recorded, but no much larger clone differs from it by a single base.

The meaning of the sample's time point label: patch test 2, 6 weeks after DPC sensitization. The sample's treatment or condition label, decoded: therapeutic diphenylcyclopropenone sensitization with weekly scalp DPC. At each patch-test visit, blood was drawn before the patch test was applied. Eligible patients were aged 18 to 70, diagnosed with alopecia, deemed suitable for DPC therapy, and excluded if pregnant. Unfractionated whole blood was collected in Tempus Blood RNA tubes, and total RNA was extracted from that blood. Taken from cysteine to phenylalanine, the CDR3 has 17 residues. Of all the DNA, just the CDR3 is kept, 51 bases in frame from base 1. Based on the germline V gene (reference sequence), the CDR1 and CDR2 sequences are SGHAT and FQDESV. After removal of 5 bases from V and 8 bases from J, the junction retains 14 bases not matched to a gene. Library prep was done by RACE. Instrument used: NextSeq 500. During library preparation, unique molecular identifiers were attached to individual cDNA molecules so that TCRs could be counted quantitatively and reproducibly. For every blood RNA sample, sequencing covered both the TCR alpha and TCR beta chains. From the authors' description of their analysis: The median number of TCRs per sample was roughly 100,000, ranging from roughly 20,000 to 690,600. V, J and CDR3 annotation of the TCR reads was carried out using the Decombinator software suite. For PS versus PT1 abundance plots, all samples were subsampled to the same number of TCRs (28,000). Expanded TCRs were defined as absent before sensitization and observed at least eight times at the 2-week time point. The public reads were reprocessed in TCRdb via fastp at Q25 and MiXCR, keeping in-frame beta chains. Every CDR3 protein is listed once, alongside the most common genes and DNA of its rows. TCRdb, rather than the study authors, made the V and J calls. Across this sample there are 330,000 or so distinct CDR3 sequences, with 6% to 7% seen only once. The top ten hold around 6% of the sample.

The sample in question was whole blood, obtained in connection with sensitization to the hapten diphenylcyclopropenone (DPC). The TCR was taken from a woman aged 18 to 35 with alopecia areata. Some clones in this sample may be carry-over from other donors' samples. The chain is encoded by TRBV11-1 joined to TRBJ2-1; 11 central nucleotides agree with TRBD2. The sequenced DNA is TGTGCCAGCAGCCTATACCAGACTAGCGGGGCCGGGGATGAGCAGTTCTTC. This codes for CASSLYQTSGAGDEQFF.